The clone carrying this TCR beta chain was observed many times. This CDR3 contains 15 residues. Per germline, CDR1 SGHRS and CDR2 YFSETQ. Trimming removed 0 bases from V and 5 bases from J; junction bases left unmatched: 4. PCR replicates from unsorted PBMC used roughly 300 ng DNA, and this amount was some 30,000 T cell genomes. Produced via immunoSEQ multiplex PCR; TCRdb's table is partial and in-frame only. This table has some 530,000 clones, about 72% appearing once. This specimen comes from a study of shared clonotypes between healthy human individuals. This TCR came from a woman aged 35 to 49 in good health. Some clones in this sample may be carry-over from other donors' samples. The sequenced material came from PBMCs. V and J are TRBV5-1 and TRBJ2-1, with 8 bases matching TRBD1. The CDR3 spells CASSLDGQGNNEQFF. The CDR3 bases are TGCGCCAGCAGCTTGGACGGACAGGGTAACAATGAGCAGTTCTTC.